This entry lists 3 T cell receptor beta chains sequenced from one sample in a study of cytotoxic CD8 clonotypes in ibrutinib-treated CLL (dated by TCRdb to the early 2020s). The library relied on the immunoSEQ multiplex PCR assay. As stored in TCRdb, this immuneACCESS dataset retains in-frame rearrangements with V and J assigned. A fraction of the clones does not appear; measured against another copy, unresolved V genes explain less than half of the discrepancy, and the remainder lacks a known reason. The sample table holds under 150,000 clones, of which approximately 90% were seen once. Less than 14% of the sample is in the top ten clones. This specimen's time point label, interpreted: 12 months on ibrutinib. The sample was PBMCs, taken after 12 months of ibrutinib treatment. These receptors were taken from a human donor with chronic lymphocytic leukemia.

This chain joins TRBV9 and TRBJ2-1; 7 bases map to TRBD1. V was clipped by 8 bases and J by 5 bases; unmatched bases: 10. Per germline, CDR1 SGDLS and CDR2 YYNGEE. The CDR3 is 14 residues long. DNA of the CDR3: TGTGCCAGTTCACCCGGACAGGCCCACAATGAGCAGTTCTTC. Its protein product is CASSPGQAHNEQFF.

The chain recombines TRBV28 with TRBJ2-7; 7 bases line up with TRBD1. CDR1 MDHEN and CDR2 SYDVKM come from the germline V gene. J gave up 4 bases and V 6 bases, and 9 bases lay outside the gene matches. The length of the CDR3 is 14 residues. The CDR3 region has the DNA TGTGCCAGCAGCAGACCAGGGGGAGTGTACGAGCAGTACTTC. Translated, it gives CASSRPGGVYEQYF.

CDR3 loop: CASRVGGREQYF. CDR3 in DNA: TGTGCCAGCAGGGTGGGAGGGAGAGAGCAGTACTTC. The V and J genes are TRBV2 and TRBJ2-7; 7 bases match TRBD2. Trimming at V came to 6 bases and at J to 7 bases, leaving 6 bases not matched to a gene. From germline, CDR1 is SNHLY and CDR2 FYNNEI. The CDR3 contains 12 residues.